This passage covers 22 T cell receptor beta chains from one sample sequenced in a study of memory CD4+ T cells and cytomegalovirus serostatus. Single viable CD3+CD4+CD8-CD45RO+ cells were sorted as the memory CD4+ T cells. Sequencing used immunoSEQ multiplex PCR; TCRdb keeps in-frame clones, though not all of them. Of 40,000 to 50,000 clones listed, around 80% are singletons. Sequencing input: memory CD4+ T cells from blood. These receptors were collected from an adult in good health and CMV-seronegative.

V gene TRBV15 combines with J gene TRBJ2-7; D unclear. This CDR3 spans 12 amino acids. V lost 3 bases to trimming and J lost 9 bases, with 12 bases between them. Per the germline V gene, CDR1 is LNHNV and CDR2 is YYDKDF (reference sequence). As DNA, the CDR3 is TGTGCCACCAGCAGGGATAAGCAGCGGCAGTACTTC. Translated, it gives CATSRDKQRQYF.

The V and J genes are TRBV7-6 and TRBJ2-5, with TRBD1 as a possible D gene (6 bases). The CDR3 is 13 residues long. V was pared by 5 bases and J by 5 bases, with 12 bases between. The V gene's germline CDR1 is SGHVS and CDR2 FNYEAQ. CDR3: CASSPIRGETQYF. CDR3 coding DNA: TGTGCCAGCAGCCCCATTAGGGGGGAGACCCAGTACTTC.

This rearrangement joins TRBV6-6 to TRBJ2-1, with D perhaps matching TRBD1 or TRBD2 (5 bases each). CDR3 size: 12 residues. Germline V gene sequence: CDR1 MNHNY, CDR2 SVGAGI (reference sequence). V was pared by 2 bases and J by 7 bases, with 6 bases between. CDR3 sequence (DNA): TGTGCCAGCAGTTACGAGGGGAATGAGCAGTTCTTC. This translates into CASSYEGNEQFF.

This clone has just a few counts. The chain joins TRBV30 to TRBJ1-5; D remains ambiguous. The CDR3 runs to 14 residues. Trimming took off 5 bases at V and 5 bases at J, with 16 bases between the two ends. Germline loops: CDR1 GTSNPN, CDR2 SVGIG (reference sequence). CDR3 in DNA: TGTGCCTGGGGTAGAGGGCAGAGCGATCAGCCCCAGCATTTT. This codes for CAWGRGQSDQPQHF.

DNA for the CDR3: TGTGCCAGCAGCCCCCGGGTAAATGGAAACACCATATATTTT. It translates to CASSPRVNGNTIYF. The chain employs TRBV5-4 and TRBJ1-3; no firm D call. CDR3 size: 14 residues. The germline gives CDR1 SGHNT, CDR2 YYREEE (reference sequence). Trimming stripped 4 bases from V and 3 bases from J, with 11 bases between.

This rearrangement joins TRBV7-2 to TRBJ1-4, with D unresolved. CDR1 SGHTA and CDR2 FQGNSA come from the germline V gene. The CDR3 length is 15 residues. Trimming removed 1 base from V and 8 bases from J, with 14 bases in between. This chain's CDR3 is CASSLVVGYNEKLFF. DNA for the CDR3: TGTGCCAGCAGCTTAGTAGTCGGCTACAACGAAAAACTGTTTTTT.

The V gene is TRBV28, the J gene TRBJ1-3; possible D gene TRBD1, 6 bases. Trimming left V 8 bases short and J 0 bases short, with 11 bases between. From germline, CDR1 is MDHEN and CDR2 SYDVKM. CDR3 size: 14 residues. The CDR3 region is CASQGPLSGNTIYF. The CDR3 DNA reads TGTGCCAGCCAGGGGCCGCTCTCTGGAAACACCATATATTTT.

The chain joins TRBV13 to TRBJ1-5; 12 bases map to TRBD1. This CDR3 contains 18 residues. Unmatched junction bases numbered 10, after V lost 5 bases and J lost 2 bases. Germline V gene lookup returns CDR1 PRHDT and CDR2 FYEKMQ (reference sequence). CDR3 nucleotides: TGTGCCAGCAGCCGTGGGGGACAGGGGGCGCCGGGCAATCAGCCCCAGCATTTT. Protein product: CASSRGGQGAPGNQPQHF.

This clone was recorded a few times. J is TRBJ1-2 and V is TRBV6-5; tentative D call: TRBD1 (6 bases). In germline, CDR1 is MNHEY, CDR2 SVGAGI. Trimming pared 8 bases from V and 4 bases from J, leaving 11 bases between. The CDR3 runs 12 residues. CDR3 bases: TGTGCCAGCGGTGGGGGGCTCTATGGCTACACCTTC. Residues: CASGGGLYGYTF.

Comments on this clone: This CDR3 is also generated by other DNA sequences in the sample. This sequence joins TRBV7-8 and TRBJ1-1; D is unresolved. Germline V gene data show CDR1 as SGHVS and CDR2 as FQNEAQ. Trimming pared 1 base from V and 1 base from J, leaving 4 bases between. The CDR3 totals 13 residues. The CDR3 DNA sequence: TGTGCCAGCAGCTTAGGACGGAACACTGAAGCTTTCTTT. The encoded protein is CASSLGRNTEAFF. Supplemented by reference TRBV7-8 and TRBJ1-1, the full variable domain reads GAGVSQSPRYKVAKRGQDVALRCDPISGHVSLFWYQQALGQGPEFLTYFQNEAQLDKSGLPSDRFFAERPEGSVSTLKIQRTQQEDSAVYLCASSLGRNTEAFFGQGTRLTVV.

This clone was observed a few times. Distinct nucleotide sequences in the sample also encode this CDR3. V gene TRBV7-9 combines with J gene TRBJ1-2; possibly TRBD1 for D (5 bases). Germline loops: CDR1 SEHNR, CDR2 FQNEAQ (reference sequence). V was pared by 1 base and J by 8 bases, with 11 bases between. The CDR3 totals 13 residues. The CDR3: CASSLGGVGGYTF. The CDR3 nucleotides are TGTGCCAGCAGCTTAGGGGGGGTAGGCGGCTACACCTTC.

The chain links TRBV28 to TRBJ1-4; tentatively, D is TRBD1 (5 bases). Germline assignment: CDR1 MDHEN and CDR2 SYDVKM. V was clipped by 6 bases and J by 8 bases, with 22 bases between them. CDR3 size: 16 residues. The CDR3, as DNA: TGTGCCAGCAGCATCGGCGGGGGGGGACGTCGGGAAAAACTGTTTTTT. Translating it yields CASSIGGGGRREKLFF. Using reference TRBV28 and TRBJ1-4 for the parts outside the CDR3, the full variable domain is DVKVTQSSRYLVKRTGEKVFLECVQDMDHENMFWYRQDPGLGLRLIYFSYDVKMKEKGDIPEGYSVSREKKERFSLILESASTNQTSMYLCASSIGGGGRREKLFFGSGTQLSVL.

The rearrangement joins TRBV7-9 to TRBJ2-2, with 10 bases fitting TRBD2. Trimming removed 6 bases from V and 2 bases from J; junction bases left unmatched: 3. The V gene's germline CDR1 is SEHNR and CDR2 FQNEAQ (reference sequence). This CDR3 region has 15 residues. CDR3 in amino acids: CASRQLAGNTGELFF. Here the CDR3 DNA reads TGTGCCAGCAGACAACTAGCGGGAAACACCGGGGAGCTGTTTTTT.

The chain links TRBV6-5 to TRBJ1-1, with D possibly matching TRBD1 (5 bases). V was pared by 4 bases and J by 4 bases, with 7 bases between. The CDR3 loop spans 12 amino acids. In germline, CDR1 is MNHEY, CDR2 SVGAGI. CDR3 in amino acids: CASSWGGTEAFF. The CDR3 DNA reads TGTGCCAGCAGTTGGGGGGGCACTGAAGCTTTCTTT.

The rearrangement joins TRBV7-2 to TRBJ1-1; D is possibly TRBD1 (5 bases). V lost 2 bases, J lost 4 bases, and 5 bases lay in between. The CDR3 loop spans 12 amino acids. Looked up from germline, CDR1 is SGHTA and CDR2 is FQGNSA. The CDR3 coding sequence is TGTGCCAGCAGCTTAAGGGGCACTGAAGCTTTCTTT. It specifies CASSLRGTEAFF. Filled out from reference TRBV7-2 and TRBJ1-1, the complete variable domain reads GAGVSQSPSNKVTEKGKDVELRCDPISGHTALYWYRQSLGQGLEFLIYFQGNSAPDKSGLPSDRFSAERTGGSVSTLTIQRTQQEDSAVYLCASSLRGTEAFFGQGTRLTVV.

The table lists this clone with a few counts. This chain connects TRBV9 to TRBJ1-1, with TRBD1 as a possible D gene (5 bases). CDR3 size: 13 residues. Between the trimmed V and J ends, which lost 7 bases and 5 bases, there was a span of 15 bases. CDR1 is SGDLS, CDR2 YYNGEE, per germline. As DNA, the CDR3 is TGTGCCAGCGGGAAGGGGATGAGGACTGAAGCTTTCTTT. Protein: CASGKGMRTEAFF.

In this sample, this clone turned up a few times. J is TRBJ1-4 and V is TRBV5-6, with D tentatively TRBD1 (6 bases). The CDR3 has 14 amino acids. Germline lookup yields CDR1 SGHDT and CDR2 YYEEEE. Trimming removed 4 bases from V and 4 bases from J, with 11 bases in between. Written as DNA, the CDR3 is TGTGCCAGCAGCCGGTGGACAGTTAATGAAAAACTGTTTTTT. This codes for CASSRWTVNEKLFF.

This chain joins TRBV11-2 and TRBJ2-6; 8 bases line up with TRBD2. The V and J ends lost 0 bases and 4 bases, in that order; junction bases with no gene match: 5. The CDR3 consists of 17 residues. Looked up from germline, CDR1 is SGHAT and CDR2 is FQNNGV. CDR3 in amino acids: CASSLDLRGAGANVLTF. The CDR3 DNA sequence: TGTGCCAGCAGCTTAGATCTGCGGGGGGCCGGGGCCAACGTCCTGACTTTC.

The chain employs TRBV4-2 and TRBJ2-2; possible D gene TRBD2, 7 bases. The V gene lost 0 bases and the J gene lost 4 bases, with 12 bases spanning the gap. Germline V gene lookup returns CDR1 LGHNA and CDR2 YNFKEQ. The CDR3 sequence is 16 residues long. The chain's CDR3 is CASSQDGRGLTGELFF. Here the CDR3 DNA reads TGTGCCAGCAGCCAAGATGGGCGGGGGCTCACCGGGGAGCTGTTTTTT.

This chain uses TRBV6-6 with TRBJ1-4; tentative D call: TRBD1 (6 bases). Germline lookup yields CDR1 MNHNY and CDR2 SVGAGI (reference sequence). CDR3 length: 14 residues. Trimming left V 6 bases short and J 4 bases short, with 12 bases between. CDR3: CASSLDSLNEKLFF. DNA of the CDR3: TGTGCCAGCAGCCTGGACAGCCTTAATGAAAAACTGTTTTTT.

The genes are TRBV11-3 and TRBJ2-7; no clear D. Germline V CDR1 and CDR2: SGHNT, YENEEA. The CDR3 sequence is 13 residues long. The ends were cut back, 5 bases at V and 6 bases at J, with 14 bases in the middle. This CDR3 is CASSEIRHGEQYF. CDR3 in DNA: TGTGCCAGCAGCGAAATTCGGCACGGCGAGCAGTACTTC.

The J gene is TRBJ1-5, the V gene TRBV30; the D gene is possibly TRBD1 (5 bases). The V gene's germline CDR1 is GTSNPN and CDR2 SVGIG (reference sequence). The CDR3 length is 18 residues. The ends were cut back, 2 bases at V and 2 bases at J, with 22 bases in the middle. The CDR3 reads CAWSLNTNSWGGNQPQHF. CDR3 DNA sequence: TGTGCCTGGAGTCTAAATACGAACAGCTGGGGGGGCAATCAGCCCCAGCATTTT.